One sample yielded the 8 T cell receptor beta chains listed below, sequenced in a study of human T cells and chemical hapten exposure. In TCRdb, the RACE reads were re-called with MiXCR into one record per CDR3 protein. The data show some 80,000 distinct CDR3 sequences, roughly 11% seen once. Time point reported: patch test 2, 6 weeks after DPC sensitization. Treatment given: therapeutic diphenylcyclopropenone sensitization with weekly scalp DPC. The starting material was whole blood, obtained in connection with sensitization to the hapten diphenylcyclopropenone (DPC). These TCRs come from a man aged 18 to 29 with alopecia areata. Some clones in this sample may be carry-over from other donors' samples.

The chain combines TRBV10-3 with TRBJ1-2, with 8 bases identical to TRBD1. Germline V lookup: CDR1 ENHRY, CDR2 SYGVKD. J lost 4 bases, V lost 2 bases, and 6 bases had no gene match. The CDR3 totals 15 residues. This chain's CDR3 is CAISENQGQGYGYTF. The DNA of the CDR3 is TGTGCCATCAGTGAGAACCAAGGACAGGGCTATGGCTACACCTTC.

In nucleotides, the CDR3 is TGTGCCAGCAGCCAAGAAGACGGGGAAGCTTTCTTT. Its protein is CASSQEDGEAFF. J is TRBJ1-1 and V is TRBV3-1, with D unclear. The CDR3 runs to 12 residues. The V gene's germline CDR1 is LGHDT and CDR2 YNNKEL (reference sequence). Trimming left V 0 bases short and J 8 bases short, with 7 bases between. The complete variable domain, with remaining parts taken from reference TRBV3-1 and TRBJ1-1, reads DTAVSQTPKYLVTQMGNDKSIKCEQNLGHDTMYWYKQDSKKFLKIMFSYNNKELIINETVPNRFSPKSPDKAHLNLHINSLELGDSAVYFCASSQEDGEAFFGQGTRLTVV.

In this sample, this clonotype turned up a few times. The chain employs TRBV19 and TRBJ2-1, with D perhaps given as TRBD1 or TRBD2 (6 bases each). The V gene lost 3 bases and the J gene lost 8 bases, with 14 bases spanning the gap. The CDR3 extends over 14 amino acids. Per the germline V gene, CDR1 is LNHDA and CDR2 is SQIVND (reference sequence). The CDR3 loop reads CASSIRGPVDEQFF. The CDR3 DNA follows: TGTGCCAGTAGTATCCGGGGGCCAGTGGATGAGCAGTTCTTC.

The table lists this clonotype with many counts. J is TRBJ2-5 and V is TRBV29-1; TRBD1 aligns across 11 bases. With V trimmed by 2 bases and J by 5 bases, 4 bases remained unmatched. Germline loops: CDR1 SQVTM, CDR2 ANQGSEA. The CDR3 consists of 14 residues. CDR3 sequence: CSVESDRGRETQYF. The CDR3 coding sequence is TGCAGCGTTGAATCGGACAGGGGGCGGGAGACCCAGTACTTC.

V gene TRBV19 combines with J gene TRBJ2-1; no clear D. Germline loops: CDR1 LNHDA, CDR2 SQIVND (reference sequence). The CDR3 totals 13 residues. Trimming removed 5 bases at V and 6 bases at J, with 11 bases between. The CDR3 DNA sequence: TGTGCCAGTAGTCAGACCATTCCCAATGAGCAGTTCTTC. It is translated as CASSQTIPNEQFF.

This clonotype was observed a few times. The chain has TRBV7-2 and TRBJ2-5; the D gene is possibly TRBD1 (7 bases). The length of the CDR3 is 14 residues. V lost 5 bases and J lost 7, with 17 bases in between. The germline gives CDR1 SGHTA, CDR2 FQGNSA. The DNA for the CDR3 is TGTGCCAGCAGCAAAGCCGGACAGGAGGGGACCCAGTACTTC. This sequence encodes CASSKAGQEGTQYF.

V gene TRBV4-1 combines with J gene TRBJ1-1; D uncertain. V was pared by 1 base and J by 0 bases, with 9 bases between. The CDR3 contains 15 residues. Germline-derived CDR1 and CDR2 are MGHRA and YSYEKL. The CDR3 region is CASSQGRLMNTEAFF. The CDR3 bases are TGCGCCAGCAGCCAAGGACGGCTCATGAACACTGAAGCTTTCTTT.

This clonotype came up many times. The CDR3 region is CASSGASLPNIQYF. For the CDR3, the DNA is TGTGCCAGCAGTGGGGCAAGCCTCCCAAACATTCAGTACTTC. V gene TRBV2 combines with J gene TRBJ2-4, with unresolved D. The CDR3 covers 14 residues. From germline, CDR1 is SNHLY and CDR2 FYNNEI. V lost 4 bases and J 6 bases, leaving 13 bases between the germline ends.